The TCR beta chain described here comes from a study of blood T cell repertoires in COVID-19. For the study at large: Acute and convalescent COVID-19 specimens originated in the United States, Italy and Spain.

Per the study methods: Reference gene primers were amplified, and this amplification served to estimate nucleated cell counts. Data came from immunoSEQ multiplex PCR; TCRdb stores just in-frame clones and leaves some out. That table gives V, J and clone size, and the DNA gave D and trimming. The data show approximately 360,000 clones, with around nine tenths seen just once and around 0.97% held by the top ten. This CDR3 region has 17 residues. Germline V gene lookup returns CDR1 MNHEY and CDR2 SMNVEV (reference sequence). V lost 5 bases and J lost 3; bases outside the gene matches: 10. The clonotype originates from a woman younger than 45 with acute COVID-19. The sequenced sample consisted of PBMCs or T cells enriched from blood (not recorded which). This chain links TRBV27 with TRBJ1-6; TRBD1 agrees at 7 bases. The CDR3 here is CASSPRNWDSYNSPLHF. The CDR3 DNA reads as TGTGCCAGCAGTCCCCGGAATTGGGACAGCTATAATTCACCCCTCCACTTT.